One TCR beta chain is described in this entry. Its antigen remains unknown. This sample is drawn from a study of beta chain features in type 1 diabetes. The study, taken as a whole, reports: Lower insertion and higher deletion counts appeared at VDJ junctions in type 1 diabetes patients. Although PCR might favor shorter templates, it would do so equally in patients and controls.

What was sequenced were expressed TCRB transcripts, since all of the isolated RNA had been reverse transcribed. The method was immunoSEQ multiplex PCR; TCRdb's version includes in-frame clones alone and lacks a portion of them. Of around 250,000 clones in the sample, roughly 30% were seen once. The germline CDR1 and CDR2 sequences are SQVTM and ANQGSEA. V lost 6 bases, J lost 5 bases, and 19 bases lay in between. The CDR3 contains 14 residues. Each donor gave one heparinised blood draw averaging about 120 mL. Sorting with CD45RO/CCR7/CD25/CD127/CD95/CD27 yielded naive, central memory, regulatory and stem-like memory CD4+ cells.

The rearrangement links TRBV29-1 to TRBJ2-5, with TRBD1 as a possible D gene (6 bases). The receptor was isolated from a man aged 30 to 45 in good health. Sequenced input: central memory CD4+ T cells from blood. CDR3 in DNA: TGCAGCGTAGTGGGCCAGGGGTTAACGGAGACCCAGTACTTC. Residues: CSVVGQGLTETQYF.